The T cell receptor (beta chain) described here comes from a study of early T cells in non-severe SARS-CoV-2 infection (TCRdb year 2021). The study in broad terms: Bulk RNA from unsorted whole blood was used for TCR sequencing, so alpha and beta chains could not be paired. Findings and caveats that apply to the study as a whole: VDJdb matching was skewed toward anti-spike CD8 responses, so virus-specific expansions were likely underestimated and private and CD4 specificities were missed.

Library preparation used 5' RACE. The sequencing machine was a NextSeq 500. Unique molecular identifiers were attached to individual cDNA molecules in the TCR library protocol so that sequencing error and PCR bias could be corrected. Sequencing covered both TCR alpha and beta chains, and within each sample the abundances of alpha and beta sequences were tightly co-correlated. On the study's bioinformatics: Decombinator V4 was used to annotate TCR sequences for V gene, J gene and CDR3. Expanded TCRs were defined as changing significantly between any two time points under a Poisson model with p below 0.0001. TCR abundances were normalised to the total number of TCRs sequenced in each sample and reported as counts per million. MAIT TCRs were defined by TRAV1-2 paired with TRAJ12, TRAJ20 or TRAJ33, and iNKT TCRs by TRAV10 paired with TRAJ18. A search of VDJdb, accessed on 1 November 2021, was run for TCRs annotated to CMV, EBV and SARS-CoV-2, with TCRs annotated for multiple antigens excluded. TCRdb reprocessed the public reads (quality trimming at Q25 with fastp, clone calling with MiXCR) and kept in-frame beta chains. All rows with the same CDR3 protein become a single entry with the most common DNA and genes. TCRdb's processing, not the authors', yielded these V and J calls. Here the sample has around 12,000 distinct CDR3 sequences; around 5% occur a single time. The top ten constitute roughly 9.5% of the sample.

The sample holds many counts of this clonotype. What antigen it recognizes has not been identified. No much larger clone is present one base from it, and per-base qualities are unavailable. Set within a cohort of healthcare workers in London, UK, this nested case-control study involved weekly PCR testing of nasopharyngeal swabs along with blood sampling. Healthcare workers were recruited during the week of the UK lockdown, between 23 and 31 March 2020, and followed weekly for up to about 16 weeks. The CDR3 sequence holds 14 residues, the cysteine and phenylalanine included. CDR3 DNA only is kept here, 42 bases in frame from base 1. The junction carries 10 bases between V and J, which are trimmed by 4 bases and 1 base respectively. CDR1 and CDR2 were assigned from the germline V gene (reference sequence) as DFQATT and SNEGSKA.

The chain was built from TRBV20-1 and TRBJ2-2; a tentative D match to TRBD1 spans 5 bases. Sequenced material: whole blood. The receptor's source is an adult who was a healthcare worker with PCR-confirmed SARS-CoV-2 infection or an uninfected control (not recorded which). The CDR3 in this case is CSAKGRGNTGELFF. The bases are TGCAGTGCTAAGGGGCGCGGGAACACCGGGGAGCTGTTTTTT.